This T cell receptor beta chain was sequenced during a study of CD8+ T cells in alopecia areata. Germline loops: CDR1 SNHLY, CDR2 FYNNEI. The CDR3 is made up of 11 amino acids. The V and J ends lost 10 bases and 6 bases respectively, with 13 bases between them. RNA was isolated and reverse transcribed to cDNA, the sequencing template. Sequencing was performed with immunoSEQ multiplex PCR; in TCRdb, only in-frame clones are kept and a portion is missing. The repertoire holds about 120,000 clones, with about 50% as singletons. Peripheral blood and lesional scalp punch biopsies came from alopecia areata patients.

The rearrangement uses TRBV2 and TRBJ2-7; possible D gene TRBD1, 5 bases. The sequencing input was NKG2D-low CD8+ T cells sorted from blood. This sequence originates from a human donor with alopecia areata. The CDR3 DNA follows: TGTGCCATCCAGAAGGGGTCCGAGCAGTACTTC. Translated: CAIQKGSEQYF.